This TCR beta chain was profiled in a study of CD8+ T cells in alopecia areata. Study-level findings and limits: As there was one nonresponder, how baseline CD8+ expansion relates to response remains uncertain.

The authors extracted RNA and reverse transcribed it into cDNA as the sequencing template. Using immunoSEQ multiplex PCR, the repertoire was profiled, and TCRdb retains in-frame clones only, with some absent. This sample has some 99,000 clones; roughly three fifths occur once, and the top ten carry around 15%. The germline V and J ends were trimmed by 4 bases and 0 bases, with 10 bases remaining between them. Germline CDR1 SQVTM, CDR2 ANQGSEA. The CDR3 covers 14 residues. Points on this clone: Antigen: not known.

This sample's treatment: oral pan-JAK inhibitor, 5-10 mg twice daily. Investigators sorted PBMCs to obtain both CD4+ and CD8+ T cells. The sample here was CD8+ T cells sorted from blood, taken at week 4, from a patient treated with tofacitinib. This rearrangement joins TRBV29-1 to TRBJ2-1; no clear D gene. The receptor's source is a human donor with alopecia areata. The CDR3 reads CSVVRLASYNEQFF. DNA for the CDR3: TGCAGCGTTGTAAGATTAGCCTCCTACAATGAGCAGTTCTTC.